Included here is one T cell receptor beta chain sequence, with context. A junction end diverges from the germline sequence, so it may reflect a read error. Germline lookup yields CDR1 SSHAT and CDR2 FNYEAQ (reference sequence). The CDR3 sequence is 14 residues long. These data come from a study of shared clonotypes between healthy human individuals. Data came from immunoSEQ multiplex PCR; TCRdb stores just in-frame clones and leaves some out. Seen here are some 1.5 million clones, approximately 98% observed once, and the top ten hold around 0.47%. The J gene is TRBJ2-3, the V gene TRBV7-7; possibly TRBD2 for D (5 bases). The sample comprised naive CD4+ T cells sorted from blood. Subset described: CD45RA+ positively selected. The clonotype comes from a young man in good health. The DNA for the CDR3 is TGTGCTAGCAGCTTCGGCGGGCCCCCAGATACGCAGTATTTT. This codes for CASSFGGPPDTQYF.